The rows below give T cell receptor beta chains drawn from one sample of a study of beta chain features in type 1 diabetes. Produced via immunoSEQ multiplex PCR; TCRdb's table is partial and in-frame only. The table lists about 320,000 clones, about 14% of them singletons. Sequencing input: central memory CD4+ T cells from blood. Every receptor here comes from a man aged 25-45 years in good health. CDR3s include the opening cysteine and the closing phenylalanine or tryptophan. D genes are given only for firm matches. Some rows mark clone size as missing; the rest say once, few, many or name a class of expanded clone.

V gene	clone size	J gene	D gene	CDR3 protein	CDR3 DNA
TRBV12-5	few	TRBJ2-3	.	CASGTDSYTQYF	TGTGCTAGTGGTACGGACTCTTACACGCAGTATTTT
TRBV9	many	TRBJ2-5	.	CASSGDLSSRRETQYF	TGTGCCAGCAGCGGAGACCTCTCATCGAGGAGGGAGACCCAGTACTTC
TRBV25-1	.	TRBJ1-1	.	CASSPSGEVKAFF	TGTGCCAGCTCCCCATCAGGGGAGGTAAAAGCTTTCTTT
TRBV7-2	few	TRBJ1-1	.	CASKAQGRRAFF	TGTGCCAGCAAGGCTCAGGGTCGGAGAGCTTTCTTT
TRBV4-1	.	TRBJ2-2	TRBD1	CASSQGTGSWGELFF	TGCGCCAGCAGCCAGGGGACAGGGTCATGGGGGGAGCTGTTTTTT
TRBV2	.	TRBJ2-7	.	CASTRGGGYEQYF	TGTGCCAGCACCAGGGGCGGGGGCTACGAGCAGTACTTC
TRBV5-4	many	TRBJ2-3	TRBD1	CASSRDRGEGTQYF	TGTGCCAGCAGCAGGGACAGGGGGGAAGGTACGCAGTATTTT
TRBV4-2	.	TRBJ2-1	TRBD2	CASSRGGSGGFNEQFF	TGTGCCAGCAGCCGAGGTGGGAGCGGGGGGTTCAATGAGCAGTTCTTC
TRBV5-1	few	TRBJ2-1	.	CASSVDDYNEQFF	TGCGCCAGCAGCGTGGATGATTACAATGAGCAGTTCTTC
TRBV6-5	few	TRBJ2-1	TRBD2	CASSYSSGSYNEQFF	TGTGCCAGCAGTTACTCTAGCGGGAGTTACAATGAGCAGTTCTTC
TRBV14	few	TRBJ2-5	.	CASSLGGSPETQYF	TGTGCCAGCAGCCTCGGGGGTAGTCCGGAAACCCAGTACTTC
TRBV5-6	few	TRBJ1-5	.	CASSLSPSQPQHF	TGTGCCAGCAGCCTGTCTCCTTCTCAGCCCCAGCATTTT
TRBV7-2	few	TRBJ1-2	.	CASSGGTGVNYGYTF	TGTGCCAGCAGCGGTGGGACTGGAGTAAACTATGGCTACACCTTC
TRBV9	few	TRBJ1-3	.	CASSVSDSSGNTIYF	TGTGCCAGCAGCGTATCTGACTCCTCTGGAAACACCATATATTTT
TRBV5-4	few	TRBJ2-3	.	CASSFGSNTQYF	TGTGCCAGCAGCTTCGGCTCCAATACGCAGTATTTT
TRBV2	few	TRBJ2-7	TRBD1	CASSDDRVEQYF	TGTGCCAGCAGTGACGACAGGGTCGAGCAGTACTTC
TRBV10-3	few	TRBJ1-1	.	CASSYYGYTEAFF	TGTGCCAGCAGTTACTACGGATACACTGAAGCTTTCTTT
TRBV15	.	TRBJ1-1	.	CATRIGPGNTEAFF	TGTGCCACCAGAATAGGGCCGGGTAACACTGAAGCTTTCTTT
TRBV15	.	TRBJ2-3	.	CATSRVHNPAARDTQYF	TGTGCCACCAGCAGAGTCCATAATCCGGCTGCGCGGGATACGCAGTATTTT
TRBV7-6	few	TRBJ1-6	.	CASSFSNSPLHF	TGTGCCAGCAGCTTTTCTAATTCACCCCTCCACTTT
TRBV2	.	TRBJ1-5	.	CASSNDKGLGQPQHF	TGTGCCAGCAGCAATGATAAGGGTTTGGGGCAGCCCCAGCATTTT
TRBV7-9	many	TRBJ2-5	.	CASSARETQYF	TGTGCCAGCAGCGCCCGCGAGACCCAGTACTTC